This T cell receptor (beta chain) was captured in a study of blood T cell repertoires in COVID-19. In the study overall: PBMCs, B-cell-depleted T cells, or T cells were the source of the cDNA or gDNA that made up the material.

The protocol was immunoSEQ multiplex PCR, while the TCRdb copy is restricted to in-frame clones and leaves out a portion. The sample gives about 380,000 clones, about 88% of which show up once; 0.9% to 1.5% is in the top ten. The TCR comes from a woman aged 18-29 years who had recovered from COVID-19. The specimen sequenced was PBMCs or T cells enriched from blood (not recorded which).

CDR3 DNA sequence: TGTGCCAGCAGCGTGGGGACAGGGGGCGTTGAAAAACTGTTTTTT. Its protein is CASSVGTGGVEKLFF. The rearrangement joins TRBV9 to TRBJ1-4; 12 bases map to TRBD1. J gave up 7 bases and V 2 bases, and 3 bases lay outside the gene matches. This CDR3 has 15 residues. Germline V gene sequence: CDR1 SGDLS, CDR2 YYNGEE.